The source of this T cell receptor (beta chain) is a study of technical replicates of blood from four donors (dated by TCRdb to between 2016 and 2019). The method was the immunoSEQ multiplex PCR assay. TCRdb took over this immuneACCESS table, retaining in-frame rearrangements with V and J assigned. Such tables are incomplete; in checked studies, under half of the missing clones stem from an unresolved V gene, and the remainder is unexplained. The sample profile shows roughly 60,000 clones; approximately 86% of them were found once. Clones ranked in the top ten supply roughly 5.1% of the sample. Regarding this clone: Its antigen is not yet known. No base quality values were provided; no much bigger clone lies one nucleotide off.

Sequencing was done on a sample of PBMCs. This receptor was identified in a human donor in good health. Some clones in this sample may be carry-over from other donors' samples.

CDR3 reads: CASSYTTGTSVGEQYF. The bases are TGTGCCAGCAGTTACACGACCGGGACTAGCGTCGGCGAGCAGTACTTC. This sequence uses TRBV6-5 and TRBJ2-7; TRBD2 lines up with 10 middle nucleotides. According to the germline V gene, CDR1 reads MNHEY and CDR2 reads SVGAGI. Trimming takes 2 bases off V and 6 bases off J; junction bases not matched to a gene: 10. The CDR3 numbers 16 residues from cysteine through phenylalanine. CDR3 DNA is the only sequence kept; it has 48 bases, read in frame from the first base.